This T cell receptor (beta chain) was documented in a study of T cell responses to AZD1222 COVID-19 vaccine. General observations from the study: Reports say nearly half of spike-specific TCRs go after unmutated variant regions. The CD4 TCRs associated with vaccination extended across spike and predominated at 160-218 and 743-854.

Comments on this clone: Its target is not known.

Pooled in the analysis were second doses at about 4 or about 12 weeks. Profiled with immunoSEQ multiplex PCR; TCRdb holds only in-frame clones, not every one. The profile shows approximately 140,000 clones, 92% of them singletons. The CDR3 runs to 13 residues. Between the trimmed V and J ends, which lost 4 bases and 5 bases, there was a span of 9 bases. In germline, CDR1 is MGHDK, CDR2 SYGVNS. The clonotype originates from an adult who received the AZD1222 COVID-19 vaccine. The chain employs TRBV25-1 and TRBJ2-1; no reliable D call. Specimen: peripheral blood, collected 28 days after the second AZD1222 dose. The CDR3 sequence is CASSGVGNNEQFF. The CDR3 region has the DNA TGTGCCAGCAGTGGGGTAGGGAACAATGAGCAGTTCTTC.